The 28 T cell receptor beta chains below come from one sample, sequenced in a study of a mutant IDH1 vaccine in newly diagnosed glioma. Data came from immunoSEQ multiplex PCR; TCRdb stores just in-frame clones and leaves some out. This sample yields some 60,000 clones, of which approximately 80% are seen a single time; roughly 3.5% belongs to the top ten. Time point noted: week 11, during vaccination. It was 300 ug of mutant IDH1 20-mer peptide that made up each vaccine dose, given with topical imiquimod. For these receptors, no antigen is known. The sample consisted of PBMCs, taken from a glioma patient whose treatment included an IDH1 peptide vaccine. The source is a man aged 25-40 years with glioma.

This chain connects TRBV6-4 to TRBJ1-1; D is ambiguous. The CDR3 runs to 13 residues. V lost 1 base and J 4 bases, leaving 7 bases between the germline ends. Per germline, CDR1 MRHNA and CDR2 SNTAGT. The CDR3 sequence: CASSDWKGTEAFF. Here the CDR3 DNA reads TGTGCCAGCAGTGACTGGAAGGGCACTGAAGCTTTCTTT.

This clone was recorded only once. The V gene is TRBV7-2, the J gene TRBJ2-3; 10 bases line up with TRBD2. The CDR3 runs 15 residues. Trimming took 2 bases from V and 3 from J; bases not matched to a gene: 2. CDR1 is SGHTA and CDR2 is FQGNSA in the germline V gene. As DNA, the CDR3 is TGTGCCAGCAGCTTAAGCGGGGGGGCGACAGATACGCAGTATTTT. The encoded protein is CASSLSGGATDTQYF.

The chain's CDR3 is CASSVGGGQETQYF. Here the CDR3 DNA reads TGTGCCAGCAGCGTAGGGGGAGGCCAAGAGACCCAGTACTTC. The chain recombines TRBV9 with TRBJ2-5, with a possible D match to TRBD2 (6 bases). The CDR3 consists of 14 residues. CDR1 and CDR2 from the germline V gene are SGDLS and YYNGEE. V was clipped by 0 bases and J by 1 base, with 7 bases between them.

V and J are TRBV28 and TRBJ1-3; TRBD1 aligns across 7 bases. CDR1 and CDR2 (germline): MDHEN, SYDVKM. The length of the CDR3 is 14 residues. V was clipped by 6 bases and J by 4 bases; unmatched bases: 6. In nucleotides, the CDR3 is TGTGCCAGCAGGGGACCGGGACAGGGAAACACCATATATTTT. It encodes CASRGPGQGNTIYF.

This CDR3 is CASSGYRDVVYTGELFF. CDR3 bases: TGTGCCAGCAGTGGGTACCGGGACGTAGTCTACACCGGGGAGCTGTTTTTT. The J gene is TRBJ2-2, the V gene TRBV28; the D call may be TRBD1 or TRBD2 (5 bases each). CDR1 is MDHEN, CDR2 SYDVKM, per germline. V was pared by 5 bases and J by 3 bases, with 19 bases between. CDR3 size: 17 residues.

The chain has TRBV21-1 and TRBJ2-5. TRBV21-1 is deemed a pseudogene. The CDR3 is 17 amino acids. CDR3 nucleotides: TGTGCCAGCAGCCCTCGGATTAGACGGGGGCCTCAAGAGACCCAGTACTTC. Its translation is CASSPRIRRGPQETQYF.

The chain joins TRBV7-8 to TRBJ1-4; D perhaps matches TRBD1 (5 bases). V was clipped by 2 bases and J by 3 bases, with 22 bases between them. The germline V gene has CDR1 SGHVS and CDR2 FQNEAQ. CDR3 length: 19 residues. The CDR3 DNA reads as TGTGCCAGCAGCTTAAAGAGGCTTACGAGGGGCGCGGCTAATGAAAAACTGTTTTTT. Encoded protein: CASSLKRLTRGAANEKLFF.

The rearrangement uses TRBV7-9 and TRBJ2-5; D is unclear. Trimming took 4 bases from V and 4 from J, leaving 13 bases between them. The CDR3 sequence is 14 residues long. The germline CDR1 and CDR2 sequences are SEHNR and FQNEAQ (reference sequence). For the CDR3, the DNA is TGTGCCAGCAGCTCGAGACCTCTAAGAGAGACCCAGTACTTC. It specifies CASSSRPLRETQYF. The full variable domain, in which reference TRBV7-9 and TRBJ2-5 provide the parts outside the CDR3, is DTGVSQNPRHKITKRGQNVTFRCDPISEHNRLYWYRQTLGQGPEFLTYFQNEAQLEKSRLLSDRFSAERPKGSFSTLEIQRTEQGDSAMYLCASSSRPLRETQYFGPGTRLLVL.

A few counts support this clone. The chain links TRBV2 to TRBJ1-1, with no clear D. Trimming cost V 7 bases and J 4 bases, with 19 bases left between them. Germline-derived CDR1 and CDR2 are SNHLY and FYNNEI. CDR3 size: 15 residues. CDR3 residues: CASTPQGLWGTEAFF. The CDR3 nucleotides are TGTGCCAGCACCCCCCAAGGACTCTGGGGCACTGAAGCTTTCTTT.

The chain carries TRBV15 and TRBJ1-4; D might be TRBD1 (5 bases). The CDR3 has 17 amino acids. CDR1 and CDR2 from the germline V gene are LNHNV and YYDKDF (reference sequence). Trimming pared 0 bases from V and 0 bases from J, leaving 11 bases between. DNA of the CDR3: TGTGCCACCAGCAGAGATTTGACAGCAGCAACTAATGAAAAACTGTTTTTT. Translating it yields CATSRDLTAATNEKLFF.

The chain joins TRBV4-2 to TRBJ2-2; unclear D gene. Germline V gene sequence: CDR1 LGHNA, CDR2 YNFKEQ. The CDR3 totals 14 residues. Trimming took off 0 bases at V and 5 bases at J, with 7 bases between the two ends. The CDR3 nucleotides read TGTGCCAGCAGCCAAGATATACAGACCGGGGAGCTGTTTTTT. Translating it yields CASSQDIQTGELFF.

The V gene is TRBV7-2, the J gene TRBJ2-3; TRBD2 aligns across 10 bases. Germline V gives CDR1 SGHTA, CDR2 FQGNSA. The CDR3 runs to 16 residues. V was pared by 2 bases and J by 2 bases, with 4 bases of the junction left unmatched. For the CDR3, the DNA is TGTGCCAGCAGCTTAAGGGGACTAGCGTTCACAGATACGCAGTATTTT. It is translated as CASSLRGLAFTDTQYF.

This chain joins TRBV27 and TRBJ1-1, with TRBD1 as a possible D gene (5 bases). The V end lost 4 bases, the J end lost 5 bases, and 11 bases lay between the germline ends. The CDR3 sequence is 13 residues long. CDR1 is MNHEY and CDR2 is SMNVEV in the germline V gene (reference sequence). CDR3 nucleotide sequence: TGTGCCAGCAGTTATCAGGGCTGGACTGAAGCTTTCTTT. It encodes CASSYQGWTEAFF.

V and J are TRBV19 and TRBJ2-1; the match to TRBD1 covers 7 bases. The ends lost 6 bases at V and 2 bases at J; junction bases unmatched: 4. CDR3 length: 14 residues. Germline V gives CDR1 LNHDA, CDR2 SQIVND (reference sequence). The CDR3 spells CASRDRRTYNEQFF. In DNA, the CDR3 is TGTGCCAGTAGGGACAGGAGGACCTACAATGAGCAGTTCTTC.

This clone was seen a handful of times. The chain has TRBV10-3 and TRBJ1-4; a weak D match, TRBD1 (5 bases). Trimming shortened V by 8 bases and J by 5 bases, and 12 bases separated the two germline ends. The CDR3 loop spans 13 amino acids. Looked up from germline, CDR1 is ENHRY and CDR2 is SYGVKD. CDR3 region: CAIFDSTNEKLFF. CDR3 sequence (DNA): TGTGCCATCTTTGACAGCACGAATGAAAAACTGTTTTTT.

The chain carries TRBV28 and TRBJ2-3; a possible D gene is TRBD1 (6 bases). V dropped 6 bases and J dropped 4 bases, with 14 bases sitting between them. Germline V gene data show CDR1 as MDHEN and CDR2 as SYDVKM. The length of the CDR3 is 14 residues. CDR3 bases: TGTGCCAGCAGCCCTGGACAGAATCCAGATACGCAGTATTTT. It encodes CASSPGQNPDTQYF. Full variable domain (outside the CDR3, taken from reference TRBV28 and TRBJ2-3): DVKVTQSSRYLVKRTGEKVFLECVQDMDHENMFWYRQDPGLGLRLIYFSYDVKMKEKGDIPEGYSVSREKKERFSLILESASTNQTSMYLCASSPGQNPDTQYFGPGTRLTVL.

The chain carries TRBV5-1 and TRBJ2-3; D remains ambiguous. Deletions cut 0 bases from V and 8 bases from J, with 13 bases between. CDR1 is SGHRS, CDR2 YFSETQ, per germline. The CDR3 totals 14 residues. DNA for the CDR3: TGCGCCAGCAGCTTGGAAGAGAATCCACTTACGCAGTATTTT. Encoded protein: CASSLEENPLTQYF.

The V and J genes are TRBV6-1 and TRBJ1-2, with unresolved D. V shed 1 base and J shed 4 bases, with 4 bases lying between them. CDR3 size: 12 residues. Germline values: CDR1 MNHNS, CDR2 SASEGT. CDR3 sequence reads: CASSEEGYGYTF. CDR3 DNA sequence: TGTGCCAGCAGTGAAGAGGGCTATGGCTACACCTTC.

This clone appeared a single time. This chain joins TRBV29-1 and TRBJ2-1; D remains unclear. The V end was cut by 3 bases, the J end by 8 bases, with 11 bases between. The V gene's germline CDR1 is SQVTM and CDR2 ANQGSEA. This CDR3 is built from 12 residues. The CDR3 loop is CSVDSETHEQFF. CDR3 nucleotide sequence: TGCAGCGTTGATTCTGAAACCCATGAGCAGTTCTTC.

V gene TRBV13 combines with J gene TRBJ1-1; D not resolved. This CDR3 is 14 amino acids long. Per the germline V gene, CDR1 is PRHDT and CDR2 is FYEKMQ (reference sequence). Trimming took off 0 bases at V and 11 bases at J, with 16 bases between the two ends. The CDR3 sequence: CASSLGFITTYAFF. The CDR3 nucleotides read TGTGCCAGCAGCTTAGGGTTCATAACCACCTACGCTTTCTTT.

This clone was recorded only once. V is TRBV7-3 and J is TRBJ1-6; D not certain. The V end lost 3 bases, the J end lost 7 bases, and 10 bases lay between the germline ends. This CDR3 has 14 residues. CDR1 and CDR2 from the germline V gene are SGHTA and FQGTGA. The CDR3 sequence is CASSFDGVNSPLHF. The CDR3 nucleotides are TGTGCCAGCAGCTTCGACGGGGTCAATTCACCCCTCCACTTT.

V and J are TRBV5-1 and TRBJ1-2; 9 bases are a match to TRBD1. With V trimmed by 2 bases and J by 6 bases, 5 bases remained unmatched. Germline CDR1 reads SGHRS; CDR2 reads YFSETQ. CDR3 size: 14 residues. This CDR3 reads CASSFLQGADGYTF. As DNA, the CDR3 is TGCGCCAGCAGCTTCCTACAGGGGGCAGATGGCTACACCTTC.

V is TRBV9 and J is TRBJ1-2, with D perhaps TRBD1 (6 bases). Germline V lookup: CDR1 SGDLS, CDR2 YYNGEE. The CDR3 is made up of 14 amino acids. V was trimmed by 4 bases and J by 7 bases, leaving 17 bases between them. The CDR3 sequence: CASSLAGQLGGYTF. In nucleotides, the CDR3 is TGTGCCAGCAGCTTAGCAGGACAGCTGGGTGGCTACACCTTC.

The chain joins TRBV11-2 to TRBJ1-2; 9 nucleotides align to TRBD1. The CDR3 loop spans 13 amino acids. Trimming took 5 bases from V and 8 from J; bases not matched to a gene: 6. Germline V gene lookup returns CDR1 SGHAT and CDR2 FQNNGV. The chain's CDR3 is CASSPGTGSGYTF. The CDR3 DNA is TGTGCCAGCAGCCCGGGGACAGGGTCGGGCTACACCTTC. The full variable domain, completed using reference TRBV11-2 and TRBJ1-2, is EAGVAQSPRYKIIEKRQSVAFWCNPISGHATLYWYQQILGQGPKLLIQFQNNGVVDDSQLPKDRFSAERLKGVDSTLKIQPAKLEDSAVYLCASSPGTGSGYTFGSGTRLTVV.

The rearrangement joins TRBV9 to TRBJ2-5, with unresolved D. V was cut by 3 bases and J by 1 base, with 7 bases left in between. CDR1 is SGDLS, CDR2 YYNGEE, per germline. This CDR3 region has 13 residues. CDR3 bases: TGTGCCAGCAGCGGGCTGATCCAAGAGACCCAGTACTTC. It codes for CASSGLIQETQYF.

This clone has just a few counts. The J gene is TRBJ2-5, the V gene TRBV15, with TRBD2 matching 7 bases. CDR1 is LNHNV, CDR2 YYDKDF, per germline (reference sequence). The CDR3 extends over 13 amino acids. J lost 5 bases, V lost 1 base, and 1 base had no gene match. The CDR3, as DNA: TGTGCCACCAGCAGAGGGGGAGGGGAGACCCAGTACTTC. Translating it yields CATSRGGGETQYF.

Written as DNA, the CDR3 is TGTGCCAGCAGCTTAGAAACCGGGATCCGCGGCTACACCTTC. It translates to CASSLETGIRGYTF. The chain has TRBV7-3 and TRBJ1-2, with unresolved D. V lost 2 bases and J lost 8, with 15 bases in between. The CDR3 runs to 14 residues. Germline V CDR1 and CDR2: SGHTA, FQGTGA.

This chain uses TRBV2 with TRBJ1-2; 7 nucleotides match TRBD1. V shed 7 bases, J shed 8 bases, and the junction held 7 bases outside the gene matches. Germline-derived CDR1 and CDR2 are SNHLY and FYNNEI. This CDR3 is built from 12 residues. This CDR3 reads CASTRGRRGYTF. The CDR3 DNA reads as TGTGCCAGCACAAGGGGGCGTCGAGGCTACACCTTC.